The 29 T cell receptor beta chains reported below all come from one sample, sequenced in a study of shared clonotypes between healthy human individuals. The data were produced by immunoSEQ multiplex PCR, yet TCRdb's version contains in-frame clones alone and is incomplete. The table shows roughly 2.5 million clones, with around 90% occurring only once. What was sequenced was naive CD4+ T cells sorted from blood. As for subset: CD45RA+ positively selected. All receptors come from a man between 18 and 35 years old in good health.

The chain uses TRBV9 and TRBJ1-2, with D uncertain. This CDR3 region has 14 residues. The germline V and J ends were trimmed by 0 bases and 2 bases, with 8 bases remaining between them. CDR1 SGDLS and CDR2 YYNGEE come from the germline V gene. The CDR3, as DNA: TGTGCCAGCAGCGTAGGGAACACCAACTATGGCTACACCTTC. Encoded protein: CASSVGNTNYGYTF.

The chain employs TRBV6-1 and TRBJ2-2, with 10 bases fitting TRBD1. Germline V gives CDR1 MNHNS, CDR2 SASEGT. This CDR3 is built from 15 residues. With V trimmed by 4 bases and J by 6 bases, 5 bases remained unmatched. The CDR3 coding sequence is TGTGCCAGCAGTGTGCTGGGACAGGGGTCCGGGGAGCTGTTTTTT. Translation gives CASSVLGQGSGELFF.

The V call is TRBV29-1, the J call TRBJ2-7; 10 nucleotides agree with TRBD1. Germline trimming cut 6 bases from V and 2 bases from J; bases unmatched to any gene: 4. This CDR3 is built from 13 residues. Germline assignment: CDR1 SQVTM and CDR2 ANQGSEA. CDR3 sequence: CSVGQGSTYEQYF. In nucleotides, the CDR3 is TGCAGCGTGGGACAGGGGTCCACCTACGAGCAGTACTTC.

This chain uses TRBV7-2 with TRBJ2-4; no definite D call. Germline values: CDR1 SGHTA, CDR2 FQGNSA. This CDR3 is 13 amino acids long. Trimming took 5 bases from V and 5 from J, leaving 10 bases between them. For the CDR3, the DNA is TGTGCCAGCAGCCCCTCCTCCCAAAACATTCAGTACTTC. This translates into CASSPSSQNIQYF.

This sequence joins TRBV7-9 and TRBJ1-4; 10 positions agree with TRBD1. With 7 bases clipped from V and 8 bases from J, the junction kept 10 bases outside the gene matches. In germline, CDR1 is SEHNR, CDR2 FQNEAQ (reference sequence). CDR3 length: 15 amino acids. The DNA of the CDR3 is TGTGCCAGCATCAGGACCGGGACAGGGGACGAAAAACTGTTTTTT. It yields the protein CASIRTGTGDEKLFF. The variable domain in full, completed from reference TRBV7-9 and TRBJ1-4, reads DTGVSQNPRHKITKRGQNVTFRCDPISEHNRLYWYRQTLGQGPEFLTYFQNEAQLEKSRLLSDRFSAERPKGSFSTLEIQRTEQGDSAMYLCASIRTGTGDEKLFFGSGTQLSVL.

The J gene is TRBJ2-1, the V gene TRBV2; 12 nucleotides agree with TRBD2. The CDR3 length is 16 residues. The germline V gene encodes CDR1 SNHLY and CDR2 FYNNEI. Trimming at V came to 6 bases and at J to 7 bases, leaving 10 bases not matched to a gene. Here the CDR3 reads CASRKEGTSGWNEQFF. The CDR3 region has the DNA TGTGCCAGCAGGAAGGAAGGGACTAGCGGGTGGAATGAGCAGTTCTTC. The complete variable domain, with remaining parts taken from reference TRBV2 and TRBJ2-1, reads EPEVTQTPSHQVTQMGQEVILRCVPISNHLYFYWYRQILGQKVEFLVSFYNNEISEKSEIFDDQFSVERPDGSNFTLKIRSTKLEDSAMYFCASRKEGTSGWNEQFFGPGTRLTVL.

The count of this clone is one. The rearrangement links TRBV2 to TRBJ2-1; TRBD1 matches at 7 bases. Germline CDR1 is SNHLY and CDR2 is FYNNEI. Trimming removed 2 bases from V and 3 bases from J; junction bases left unmatched: 7. The CDR3 sequence is 16 residues long. CDR3 in DNA: TGTGCCAGCAGTGAAATTTCAGGGGGTAACTACAATGAGCAGTTCTTC. Its protein is CASSEISGGNYNEQFF.

The DNA of the CDR3 is TGTGCCTGGAATGAGGGGAGGTCACCCCTCCACTTT. Its translation: CAWNEGRSPLHF. The chain recombines TRBV30 with TRBJ1-6; D is perhaps TRBD1 (5 bases). The germline V gene encodes CDR1 GTSNPN and CDR2 SVGIG (reference sequence). This CDR3 is built from 12 residues. Trimming stripped 4 bases from V and 10 bases from J, with 11 bases between. Together with reference TRBV30 and TRBJ1-6, the CDR3 gives the full variable domain: SQTIHQWPATLVQPVGSPLSLECTVEGTSNPNLYWYRQAAGRGLQLLFYSVGIGQISSEVPQNLSASRPQDRQFILSSKKLLLSDSGFYLCAWNEGRSPLHFGNGTRLTVT.

This chain uses TRBV19 with TRBJ2-5, with D uncertain. The V gene's germline CDR1 is LNHDA and CDR2 SQIVND (reference sequence). The CDR3 runs to 16 residues. Trimming removed 3 bases from V and 6 bases from J, with 20 bases in between. CDR3 amino acids: CASSIRGQEGSKTQYF. Here the CDR3 DNA reads TGTGCCAGTAGTATTCGCGGCCAAGAAGGTTCGAAGACCCAGTACTTC. The complete variable domain, with remaining parts taken from reference TRBV19 and TRBJ2-5, reads DGGITQSPKYLFRKEGQNVTLSCEQNLNHDAMYWYRQDPGQGLRLIYYSQIVNDFQKGDIAEGYSVSREKKESFPLTVTSAQKNPTAFYLCASSIRGQEGSKTQYFGPGTRLLVL.

The chain combines TRBV19 with TRBJ2-5, with TRBD1 as a possible D gene (6 bases). The germline V gene encodes CDR1 LNHDA and CDR2 SQIVND (reference sequence). V shed 2 bases and J shed 5 bases, with 12 bases lying between them. The CDR3 totals 14 residues. CDR3 DNA: TGTGCCAGTAGTATAACAGGGCGCCAGGAGACCCAGTACTTC. It codes for CASSITGRQETQYF.

This clone was recorded once. The chain has TRBV5-5 and TRBJ2-4; 7 nucleotides match TRBD1. This CDR3 region has 14 residues. Looked up from germline, CDR1 is SGHKS and CDR2 is YYEKEE (reference sequence). The ends lost 4 bases at V and 5 bases at J; junction bases unmatched: 6. The CDR3 bases are TGTGCCAGCAGCGAACAGGGGCAGGAAAACATTCAGTACTTC. Amino acid sequence: CASSEQGQENIQYF.

This chain joins TRBV10-3 and TRBJ2-5, with 11 bases identical to TRBD1. CDR1 is ENHRY and CDR2 is SYGVKD in the germline V gene. This CDR3 is built from 17 residues. Trimming at V came to 5 bases and at J to 1 base, leaving 9 bases not matched to a gene. CDR3 DNA: TGTGCCATCAGTCAAGGGACAGGGGGACTTGTCCAAGAGACCCAGTACTTC. Translated, it gives CAISQGTGGLVQETQYF.

The chain carries TRBV11-2 and TRBJ1-1; D gene ambiguous. In germline, CDR1 is SGHAT, CDR2 FQNNGV. The CDR3 spans 14 residues. The ends were cut back, 3 bases at V and 1 base at J, with 9 bases in the middle. This chain's CDR3 is CASSFQLTNTEAFF. The CDR3, as DNA: TGTGCCAGCAGCTTTCAGCTTACGAACACTGAAGCTTTCTTT.

This clone was seen once. Distinct nucleotide sequences in the sample also encode this CDR3. This rearrangement joins TRBV25-1 to TRBJ2-7; D is possibly TRBD1 (6 bases). Trimming left V 4 bases short and J 2 bases short, with 9 bases between. Germline CDR1 reads MGHDK; CDR2 reads SYGVNS. There are 13 residues in the CDR3. The CDR3 region is CASSVTGTYEQYF. CDR3 bases: TGTGCCAGCAGTGTTACAGGGACCTACGAGCAGTACTTC.

J is TRBJ1-2 and V is TRBV6-1; D is ambiguous. CDR3 length: 15 amino acids. CDR1 is MNHNS and CDR2 is SASEGT in the germline V gene. V lost 4 bases to trimming and J lost 2 bases, with 14 bases between them. This CDR3 reads CASSGPLVGNYGYTF. CDR3 DNA: TGTGCCAGCAGTGGGCCGTTAGTCGGGAACTATGGCTACACCTTC.

The chain joins TRBV11-2 to TRBJ1-5; a possible D gene is TRBD1 (5 bases). CDR1 and CDR2 (germline): SGHAT, FQNNGV. V was trimmed by 5 bases and J by 3 bases, leaving 20 bases between them. The CDR3 contains 17 residues. DNA of the CDR3: TGTGCCAGCAGCCCCCGGACGCAGGGCGTTTCCAATCAGCCCCAGCATTTT. Translating it yields CASSPRTQGVSNQPQHF.

The chain links TRBV5-6 to TRBJ1-1, with D maybe TRBD1 (5 bases). CDR3 length: 13 amino acids. Germline V CDR1 and CDR2: SGHDT, YYEEEE. V dropped 2 bases and J dropped 1 base, with 6 bases sitting between them. This CDR3 reads CASSFQGNTEAFF. The CDR3 DNA sequence: TGTGCCAGCAGCTTCCAGGGGAACACTGAAGCTTTCTTT. The whole variable domain, filled in from reference TRBV5-6 and TRBJ1-1, reads DAGVTQSPTHLIKTRGQQVTLRCSPKSGHDTVSWYQQALGQGPQFIFQYYEEEERQRGNFPDRFSGHQFPNYSSELNVNALLLGDSALYLCASSFQGNTEAFFGQGTRLTVV.

The V call is TRBV10-3, the J call TRBJ2-7, with TRBD1 matching over 8 bases. Germline trimming cut 10 bases from V and 2 bases from J; bases unmatched to any gene: 7. Germline values: CDR1 ENHRY, CDR2 SYGVKD. The CDR3 runs to 13 residues. Here the CDR3 reads CATGTGGTYEQYF. Here the CDR3 DNA reads TGTGCCACCGGCACAGGGGGGACCTACGAGCAGTACTTC.

J is TRBJ2-4 and V is TRBV2; 8 nucleotides agree with TRBD1. CDR3 length: 14 residues. The ends lost 6 bases at V and 9 bases at J; junction bases unmatched: 10. Germline CDR1 and CDR2: SNHLY and FYNNEI. For the CDR3, the DNA is TGTGCCAGCAGCCGGACAGGGAATGGGAGCATTCAGTACTTC. Translated, it gives CASSRTGNGSIQYF.

The chain couples TRBV5-5 to TRBJ2-1; the match to TRBD2 covers 15 bases. CDR3 length: 19 amino acids. Germline loops: CDR1 SGHKS, CDR2 YYEKEE (reference sequence). The V and J ends lost 3 bases and 7 bases, in that order; junction bases with no gene match: 14. The CDR3 region is CASSSGLAGGPYMINEQFF. DNA for the CDR3: TGTGCCAGCAGCTCCGGACTAGCGGGGGGGCCTTATATGATTAATGAGCAGTTCTTC.

V and J are TRBV7-2 and TRBJ2-1; 12 bases line up with TRBD2. The CDR3 runs 15 residues. Germline CDR1 reads SGHTA; CDR2 reads FQGNSA. Losses at the gene ends were 5 bases for V and 6 bases for J; bases not matched to a gene: 5. In DNA form, the CDR3 reads TGTGCCAGCAGCGAGAGACTAGCGGGAGCCAATGAGCAGTTCTTC. It is translated as CASSERLAGANEQFF.

The chain couples TRBV18 to TRBJ2-1; D is undetermined. The CDR3 extends over 15 amino acids. Per the germline V gene, CDR1 is KGHSH and CDR2 is LQKENI. Deletions cut 2 bases from V and 4 bases from J, with 12 bases between. In nucleotides, the CDR3 is TGTGCCAGCTCACCATCCCAGAGTCTATACAATGAGCAGTTCTTC. As protein: CASSPSQSLYNEQFF.

The V gene is TRBV19, the J gene TRBJ1-1, with D hard to call. CDR3 length: 14 amino acids. V was clipped by 5 bases and J by 0 bases, with 10 bases between them. Looked up from germline, CDR1 is LNHDA and CDR2 is SQIVND (reference sequence). CDR3 residues: CASSYRNMNTEAFF. As DNA, the CDR3 is TGTGCCAGTAGTTACAGAAACATGAACACTGAAGCTTTCTTT.

V gene TRBV21-1 combines with J gene TRBJ2-2; no check of the table's D call, TRBD2, against the DNA was made. TRBV21-1 is classified as a pseudogene. The CDR3 extends over 16 amino acids. The CDR3 sequence: CASSLPFGGDTGELFF. The CDR3, as DNA: TGTGCCAGCAGCCTTCCTTTTGGGGGGGACACCGGGGAGCTGTTTTTT.

The rearrangement joins TRBV7-8 to TRBJ1-2, with unresolved D. Trimming pared 4 bases from V and 4 bases from J, leaving 10 bases between. CDR1 is SGHVS, CDR2 FQNEAQ, per germline. The CDR3 runs 13 residues. CDR3 sequence: CASSSGLGYGYTF. The CDR3 region has the DNA TGTGCCAGCAGCTCAGGCCTGGGCTATGGCTACACCTTC.

The CDR3 spells CASSTLTGGGETQYF. For the CDR3, the DNA is TGTGCCAGCAGTACATTAACAGGGGGCGGTGAGACCCAGTACTTC. This sequence joins TRBV7-9 and TRBJ2-5, with TRBD1 matching over 9 bases. This CDR3 is 15 amino acids long. V trimming: 6 bases; J trimming: 5 bases; junction bases outside the gene matches: 10. Germline V gives CDR1 SEHNR, CDR2 FQNEAQ (reference sequence). The full variable domain, its missing parts supplied by reference TRBV7-9 and TRBJ2-5, is DTGVSQNPRHKITKRGQNVTFRCDPISEHNRLYWYRQTLGQGPEFLTYFQNEAQLEKSRLLSDRFSAERPKGSFSTLEIQRTEQGDSAMYLCASSTLTGGGETQYFGPGTRLLVL.

About this clone itself: Distinct nucleotide sequences in the sample also encode this CDR3. This chain joins TRBV5-1 and TRBJ2-5; D perhaps matches TRBD1 (5 bases). Germline assignment: CDR1 SGHRS and CDR2 YFSETQ. The V gene lost 0 bases and the J gene lost 5 bases, with 11 bases spanning the gap. The CDR3 has 14 residues. The CDR3 sequence is CASSLEGAGETQYF. CDR3 bases: TGCGCCAGCAGCTTGGAAGGGGCTGGCGAGACCCAGTACTTC.

The chain links TRBV18 to TRBJ2-5; 11 bases are shared with TRBD2. Germline V lookup: CDR1 KGHSH, CDR2 LQKENI. The CDR3 sequence is 15 residues long. Trimming took 3 bases from V and 2 from J; bases not matched to a gene: 2. CDR3 bases: TGTGCCAGCTCACCGACTAGCGGGACTCAAGAGACCCAGTACTTC. This codes for CASSPTSGTQETQYF. Full variable domain (outside the CDR3, taken from reference TRBV18 and TRBJ2-5): NAGVMQNPRHLVRRRGQEARLRCSPMKGHSHVYWYRQLPEEGLKFMVYLQKENIIDESGMPKERFSAEFPKEGPSILRIQQVVRGDSAAYFCASSPTSGTQETQYFGPGTRLLVL.

The chain joins TRBV7-2 to TRBJ2-7; 8 nucleotides agree with TRBD2. The CDR3 is 15 amino acids. Losses at the gene ends were 8 bases for V and 1 base for J; bases not matched to a gene: 10. Germline CDR1 SGHTA, CDR2 FQGNSA. This CDR3 is CASGPGLVSSYEQYF. In DNA form, the CDR3 reads TGTGCCAGCGGCCCGGGACTAGTCTCATCCTACGAGCAGTACTTC.